The 26 T cell receptor beta chains below come from one sample, sequenced in a study of cytomegalovirus exposure and HLA in healthy donors (dated by TCRdb to about 2017). Library preparation used the immunoSEQ multiplex PCR assay. A mixture of 60 forward primers for TCR Vbeta segments and 13 reverse primers for TCR Jbeta segments was used in the multiplex PCR. Entries here come from immuneACCESS through TCRdb and include only in-frame sequences with V and J called. Some clones fail to appear in such tables; in the studies checked, an unresolved V gene covers under half of the shortfall, and the cause of the remainder is unknown. The sample contains about 140,000 clones, roughly four fifths of them found a single time. Jointly, the top ten make up more than 2.5% of the sample. Sequencing used PBMCs. The receptor set was obtained from a man aged 18 to 30 in good health and CMV-seropositive.

V is TRBV7-9 and J is TRBJ1-3; no definite D call. V was pared by 8 bases and J by 0 bases, with 11 bases between. This CDR3 contains 14 residues. Looked up from germline, CDR1 is SEHNR and CDR2 is FQNEAQ (reference sequence). The CDR3 DNA is TGTGCCAGCTTTATGGCCACCTCTGGAAACACCATATATTTT. Residues: CASFMATSGNTIYF.

The J gene is TRBJ1-2, the V gene TRBV29-1; D call uncertain. V was shortened by 0 bases and J by 7 bases, with 15 bases between the two germline ends. This CDR3 has 14 amino acids. Germline loops: CDR1 SQVTM, CDR2 ANQGSEA. Here the CDR3 reads CSVEDKEGGSGYTF. CDR3 DNA: TGCAGCGTTGAAGATAAAGAGGGCGGCAGTGGCTACACCTTC. Variable domain in full (rest from reference TRBV29-1 and TRBJ1-2): SAVISQKPSRDICQRGTSLTIQCQVDSQVTMMFWYRQQPGQSLTLIATANQGSEATYESGFVIDKFPISRPNLTFSTLTVSNMSPEDSSIYLCSVEDKEGGSGYTFGSGTRLTVV.

V usage is TRBV6-5 and J usage is TRBJ1-5, with TRBD1 as a possible D gene (6 bases). This CDR3 is built from 14 residues. Trimming pared 5 bases from V and 3 bases from J, leaving 11 bases between. The germline CDR1 and CDR2 sequences are MNHEY and SVGAGI. The CDR3 sequence: CASSRTGLNQPQHF. In nucleotides, the CDR3 is TGTGCCAGCAGTAGAACAGGGCTCAATCAGCCCCAGCATTTT.

The chain is built from TRBV5-6 and TRBJ2-1; no firm D call. The length of the CDR3 is 17 residues. Trimming took off 1 base at V and 0 bases at J, with 14 bases between the two ends. Germline V lookup: CDR1 SGHDT, CDR2 YYEEEE. The CDR3 here is CASSLLVVASSYNEQFF. CDR3 nucleotide sequence: TGTGCCAGCAGCTTGTTAGTCGTCGCGAGCTCCTACAATGAGCAGTTCTTC. Full variable domain (missing parts from reference TRBV5-6 and TRBJ2-1): DAGVTQSPTHLIKTRGQQVTLRCSPKSGHDTVSWYQQALGQGPQFIFQYYEEEERQRGNFPDRFSGHQFPNYSSELNVNALLLGDSALYLCASSLLVVASSYNEQFFGPGTRLTVL.

To note about this clone: One junction end does not reproduce the germline sequence, and a read error may be involved. The chain carries TRBV7-7 and TRBJ2-2; D ambiguous. Germline V gene data show CDR1 as SSHAT and CDR2 as FNYEAQ (reference sequence). CDR3 size: 12 residues. The CDR3: CASSPFAGELFF. CDR3 DNA: TGTGCTAGCAGCCCTTTCGCCGGGGAGCTGTTTTTT.

CDR3 coding DNA: TGTGCCAGCAGTTTAAGGGGGGGCTTGAACACTGAAGCTTTCTTT. Translated: CASSLRGGLNTEAFF. The V gene is TRBV28, the J gene TRBJ1-1; TRBD1 might be the D (6 bases). The ends were cut back, 2 bases at V and 0 bases at J, with 10 bases in the middle. Germline V gene data show CDR1 as MDHEN and CDR2 as SYDVKM. CDR3 length equals 15 residues.

The rearrangement joins TRBV6-5 to TRBJ1-2; 9 bases agree with TRBD1. The germline V gene encodes CDR1 MNHEY and CDR2 SVGAGI. Trimming cost V 0 bases and J 2 bases; bases outside gene matches: 1. This CDR3 is 15 amino acids long. The CDR3 sequence is CASSYSQGANYGYTF. For the CDR3, the DNA is TGTGCCAGCAGTTACTCACAGGGGGCCAACTATGGCTACACCTTC.

The chain is built from TRBV29-1 and TRBJ1-2; 9 bases are a match to TRBD1. The V and J ends lost 0 bases and 5 bases, in that order; junction bases with no gene match: 10. The V gene's germline CDR1 is SQVTM and CDR2 ANQGSEA. The CDR3 runs 16 residues. The CDR3 sequence: CSVEDRGTGPKYGYTF. DNA for the CDR3: TGCAGCGTTGAAGATCGGGGGACAGGGCCGAAATATGGCTACACCTTC. Drawing the rest from reference TRBV29-1 and TRBJ1-2, the complete variable domain is SAVISQKPSRDICQRGTSLTIQCQVDSQVTMMFWYRQQPGQSLTLIATANQGSEATYESGFVIDKFPISRPNLTFSTLTVSNMSPEDSSIYLCSVEDRGTGPKYGYTFGSGTRLTVV.

The chain is built from TRBV11-2 and TRBJ2-5; 9 nucleotides match TRBD2. The germline V gene encodes CDR1 SGHAT and CDR2 FQNNGV. The J segment lost 7 bases and the V segment lost 2 bases, leaving 17 bases of the junction unmatched. This CDR3 comprises 18 residues. The CDR3 DNA reads TGTGCCAGCAGCTTAAATGTCCGAGGTAGCGGGAGCCCCGGGACCCAGTACTTC. Amino acid sequence: CASSLNVRGSGSPGTQYF.

The rearrangement links TRBV28 to TRBJ1-1; 10 nucleotides match TRBD1. V gave up 5 bases and J gave up 1 base; unmatched junction bases: 10. Germline CDR1 and CDR2: MDHEN and SYDVKM. This CDR3 has 17 amino acids. Here the CDR3 DNA reads TGTGCCAGCAGTCCTCGCCCGGGACAGGGGAAGAACACTGAAGCTTTCTTT. Translation: CASSPRPGQGKNTEAFF.

The V gene is TRBV28, the J gene TRBJ2-1; maybe TRBD2 (5 bases). This CDR3 comprises 14 residues. Germline values: CDR1 MDHEN, CDR2 SYDVKM. Trimming took 5 bases from V and 7 from J, leaving 15 bases between them. CDR3 sequence (DNA): TGTGCCAGCAGTCTCTGGACCAGGAGGAATGAGCAGTTCTTC. As protein: CASSLWTRRNEQFF.

The chain recombines TRBV7-6 with TRBJ2-7; tentatively, D is TRBD2 (6 bases). There are 16 residues in the CDR3. V gave up 5 bases and J gave up 0 bases, with 17 bases separating them. CDR1 SGHVS and CDR2 FNYEAQ come from the germline V gene. The CDR3 DNA is TGTGCCAGCAGCGAATTAGCGGCTTCAAGCTCCTACGAGCAGTACTTC. Amino acid sequence: CASSELAASSSYEQYF.

The genes are TRBV19 and TRBJ1-4, with 7 bases identical to TRBD1. This CDR3 contains 16 residues. Trimming cost V 0 bases and J 0 bases; bases outside gene matches: 1. CDR1 and CDR2 from the germline V gene are LNHDA and SQIVND (reference sequence). CDR3 loop: CASSIEGTATNEKLFF. CDR3 nucleotide sequence: TGTGCCAGTAGTATAGAGGGGACAGCAACTAATGAAAAACTGTTTTTT.

The chain joins TRBV6-1 to TRBJ2-7, with 8 bases lining up with TRBD1. V was pared by 5 bases and J by 2 bases, with 8 bases of the junction left unmatched. The CDR3 loop spans 15 amino acids. Germline assignment: CDR1 MNHNS and CDR2 SASEGT. The CDR3 DNA follows: TGTGCCAGCAGTTTCACCGGGACAGGTGCCTACGAGCAGTACTTC. It encodes CASSFTGTGAYEQYF.

CDR3 nucleotides: TGTGCCAGCAGTCCTACAGGGCTCGGTCAGCCCCAGCATTTT. Amino acids: CASSPTGLGQPQHF. The chain couples TRBV28 to TRBJ1-5; TRBD1 might be the D (6 bases). V was shortened by 5 bases and J by 6 bases, with 14 bases between the two germline ends. CDR1 and CDR2 (germline): MDHEN, SYDVKM. The CDR3 totals 14 residues.

The genes are TRBV25-1 and TRBJ2-3, with D maybe TRBD1 (6 bases). With 9 bases removed from V and 5 bases from J, the gap between germline ends came to 21 bases. The germline V gene has CDR1 MGHDK and CDR2 SYGVNS. The CDR3 sequence is 15 residues long. The CDR3 nucleotides are TGTGCCAGTGGGGGACACCGTCTATATGGAGATACGCAGTATTTT. Its protein is CASGGHRLYGDTQYF.

The chain uses TRBV30 and TRBJ2-7, with 7 bases lining up with TRBD1. The CDR3 spans 15 residues. V was clipped by 3 bases and J by 2 bases; unmatched bases: 10. Germline loops: CDR1 GTSNPN, CDR2 SVGIG (reference sequence). In DNA, the CDR3 is TGTGCCTGGAGGACGGAGGACAGGCCAACCTACGAGCAGTACTTC. It specifies CAWRTEDRPTYEQYF.

J is TRBJ1-5 and V is TRBV29-1; D might be TRBD1 (6 bases). The CDR3 runs to 13 residues. Trimming took off 6 bases at V and 2 bases at J, with 11 bases between the two ends. Germline-derived CDR1 and CDR2 are SQVTM and ANQGSEA. The DNA of the CDR3 is TGCAGCGTCGGGACATTGGGCAATCAGCCCCAGCATTTT. Protein: CSVGTLGNQPQHF.

This chain uses TRBV7-2 with TRBJ1-5; TRBD1 might be the D (6 bases). The CDR3 consists of 12 residues. V was clipped by 4 bases and J by 8 bases, with 9 bases between them. Germline assignment: CDR1 SGHTA and CDR2 FQGNSA. This chain's CDR3 is CASSSRGKPQHF. For the CDR3, the DNA is TGTGCCAGCAGCTCCAGGGGAAAGCCCCAGCATTTT.

This chain uses TRBV6-1 with TRBJ2-5; TRBD1 might be the D (5 bases). Between the trimmed V and J ends, which lost 7 bases and 4 bases, there was a span of 16 bases. Germline CDR1 reads MNHNS; CDR2 reads SASEGT. The CDR3 consists of 14 residues. In nucleotides, the CDR3 is TGTGCCAGCATTCAAGACAGAGGCGCAGAGACCCAGTACTTC. It translates to CASIQDRGAETQYF.

This chain uses TRBV18 with TRBJ2-3, with TRBD2 as a possible D gene (5 bases). Per germline, CDR1 KGHSH and CDR2 LQKENI. V lost 1 base, J lost 0 bases, and 5 bases lay in between. This CDR3 contains 14 residues. CDR3 sequence: CASSPQRSTDTQYF. CDR3 in DNA: TGTGCCAGCTCACCACAGCGGAGCACAGATACGCAGTATTTT. The full variable domain, in which reference TRBV18 and TRBJ2-3 provide the parts outside the CDR3, is NAGVMQNPRHLVRRRGQEARLRCSPMKGHSHVYWYRQLPEEGLKFMVYLQKENIIDESGMPKERFSAEFPKEGPSILRIQQVVRGDSAAYFCASSPQRSTDTQYFGPGTRLTVL.

This clone was seen a single time. This chain links TRBV28 with TRBJ1-1; TRBD1 agrees at 7 bases. J gave up 1 base and V 10 bases, and 9 bases lay outside the gene matches. The CDR3 extends over 14 amino acids. Per the germline V gene, CDR1 is MDHEN and CDR2 is SYDVKM. The CDR3, as DNA: TGTGCCACCCAGACAGGGTTCGGGAACACTGAAGCTTTCTTT. Its protein is CATQTGFGNTEAFF.

The chain joins TRBV6-5 to TRBJ2-1; possibly TRBD2 for D (5 bases). This CDR3 contains 12 residues. Per germline, CDR1 MNHEY and CDR2 SVGAGI. Trimming took off 7 bases at V and 4 bases at J, with 8 bases between the two ends. The CDR3 protein is CASTAGYNEQFF. In nucleotides, the CDR3 is TGTGCCAGCACTGCGGGTTACAATGAGCAGTTCTTC.

This chain links TRBV6-6 with TRBJ2-1, with TRBD2 identical over 15 bases. J was trimmed by 8 bases and V by 5 bases; bases with no gene match: 1. The length of the CDR3 is 14 residues. Looked up from germline, CDR1 is MNHNY and CDR2 is SVGAGI (reference sequence). CDR3 coding DNA: TGTGCCAGCAGTGGACTAGCGGGAGGGTATGAGCAGTTCTTC. Its translation: CASSGLAGGYEQFF.

This sequence joins TRBV6-5 and TRBJ1-2, with D tentatively TRBD1 (6 bases). The CDR3 length is 15 residues. Trimming took 5 bases from V and 3 from J, leaving 16 bases between them. CDR1 MNHEY and CDR2 SVGAGI come from the germline V gene. The CDR3 region is CASSTQGTRDYGYTF. CDR3 nucleotides: TGTGCCAGCAGTACCCAGGGGACCCGCGACTATGGCTACACCTTC.

The chain couples TRBV7-9 to TRBJ2-7, with 7 bases fitting TRBD2. The CDR3 totals 14 residues. Trimming cost V 2 bases and J 2 bases; bases outside gene matches: 3. Germline V gives CDR1 SEHNR, CDR2 FQNEAQ (reference sequence). CDR3 protein: CASSLIREAYEQYF. DNA of the CDR3: TGTGCCAGCAGCTTAATCCGGGAGGCCTACGAGCAGTACTTC. The variable domain in full, completed from reference TRBV7-9 and TRBJ2-7, reads DTGVSQNPRHKITKRGQNVTFRCDPISEHNRLYWYRQTLGQGPEFLTYFQNEAQLEKSRLLSDRFSAERPKGSFSTLEIQRTEQGDSAMYLCASSLIREAYEQYFGPGTRLTVT.